These 5 T cell receptor beta chains were all obtained from the same sample, sequenced in a study of stem cell transplantation in POMP-related autoinflammatory disease. Method: immunoSEQ multiplex PCR; TCRdb's copy keeps in-frame clones and lacks some. The data contain some 33,000 clones, about 91% of them singletons. The source was CD4+ T cells from PBMCs, collected before stem cell transplantation. These receptors all come from a human donor with POMP-related autoinflammation and immune dysregulation (PRAID).

This chain joins TRBV19 and TRBJ2-7, with D possibly matching TRBD1 (6 bases). Germline V gene sequence: CDR1 LNHDA, CDR2 SQIVND (reference sequence). V shed 5 bases and J shed 1 base, with 15 bases lying between them. The CDR3 is 15 amino acids. The CDR3: CASSDRHRASYEQYF. The CDR3 DNA follows: TGTGCCAGTAGTGATCGTCACAGGGCGTCCTACGAGCAGTACTTC.

V is TRBV7-9 and J is TRBJ2-5; D not resolved. Trimming cost V 0 bases and J 2 bases, with 7 bases left between them. The CDR3 runs to 14 residues. Germline CDR1 SEHNR, CDR2 FQNEAQ (reference sequence). CDR3: CASSLALPQETQYF. The DNA for the CDR3 is TGTGCCAGCAGCTTAGCGCTCCCTCAAGAGACCCAGTACTTC.

V gene TRBV7-9 combines with J gene TRBJ2-7, with 10 bases matching TRBD2. Trimming removed 5 bases from V and 5 bases from J; junction bases left unmatched: 12. Germline CDR1 and CDR2: SEHNR and FQNEAQ (reference sequence). This CDR3 spans 16 amino acids. The CDR3 nucleotides read TGTGCCAGCAGCATCCGTAGCGGGAGGAATCGCAACGAGCAGTACTTC. Protein: CASSIRSGRNRNEQYF. The full variable domain, in which reference TRBV7-9 and TRBJ2-7 provide the parts outside the CDR3, is DTGVSQNPRHKITKRGQNVTFRCDPISEHNRLYWYRQTLGQGPEFLTYFQNEAQLEKSRLLSDRFSAERPKGSFSTLEIQRTEQGDSAMYLCASSIRSGRNRNEQYFGPGTRLTVT.

Here the CDR3 reads CASSLAGQGLYEQYF. In DNA form, the CDR3 reads TGTGCCAGTAGTCTAGCGGGACAGGGGCTATACGAGCAGTACTTC. The rearrangement links TRBV19 to TRBJ2-7; D is possibly TRBD1 (10 bases). Germline V gene lookup returns CDR1 LNHDA and CDR2 SQIVND (reference sequence). The V end lost 5 bases, the J end lost 4 bases, and 18 bases lay between the germline ends. The CDR3 runs to 15 residues.

The chain carries TRBV5-1 and TRBJ2-5; D is possibly TRBD1 (6 bases). The CDR3 runs 14 residues. CDR1 is SGHRS and CDR2 is YFSETQ in the germline V gene. Trimming pared 5 bases from V and 1 base from J, leaving 12 bases between. The CDR3 DNA is TGCGCCAGCAGTGCAGGGGAGTCCCAAGAGACCCAGTACTTC. It yields the protein CASSAGESQETQYF.